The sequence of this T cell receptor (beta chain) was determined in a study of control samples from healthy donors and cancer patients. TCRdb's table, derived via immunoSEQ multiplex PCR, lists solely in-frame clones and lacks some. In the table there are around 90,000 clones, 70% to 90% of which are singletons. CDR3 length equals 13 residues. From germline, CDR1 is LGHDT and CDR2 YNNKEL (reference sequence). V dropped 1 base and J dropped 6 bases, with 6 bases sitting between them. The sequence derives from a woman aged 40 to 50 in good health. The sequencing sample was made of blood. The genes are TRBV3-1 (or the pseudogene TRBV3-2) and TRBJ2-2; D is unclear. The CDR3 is CASSQGWAGELFF. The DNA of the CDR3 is TGTGCCAGCAGCCAAGGCTGGGCCGGGGAGCTGTTTTTT.